This T cell receptor beta chain was documented in a study of blood T cells in healthy people across ages. The study, taken as a whole, reports: As age increased, TCR beta diversity per million T cells fell in a roughly linear fashion.

For the second PCR, which ran for roughly 6 to 12 cycles, a sample-barcoded 5' primer and a J-beta primer mix were used. Each of the samples gave a minimum of 2.5 million paired-end reads that contained CDR3. MiXCR, applied by TCRdb to the 5' RACE reads, yields one record per CDR3 protein. The data contain around 870,000 distinct CDR3 sequences, about 28% of them singletons. Germline CDR1 reads SGHVS; CDR2 reads FNYEAQ. The CDR3 is 15 residues long. Peripheral blood, about 10 milliliters per donor, was collected. On this clonotype itself: Its target is unknown. A much larger clonotype is one base distant, so this may be a read error.

The genes are TRBV7-6 and TRBJ2-3; D may be TRBD1 or TRBD2 (6 bases each). This receptor was obtained from a woman of 80 years or more in good health. Material for sequencing was blood. The CDR3 DNA reads TGTGCCGGCAGCCAAGGAGGGGGGAGCACAGATACGCAGTATTTT. It yields the protein CAGSQGGGSTDTQYF.